The 26 T cell receptor beta chains below all came from one sample that was sequenced in a study of blood T cell repertoires in COVID-19. Profiling relied on immunoSEQ multiplex PCR, and the TCRdb table lists in-frame clones only, not all of them. The repertoire consists of a few hundred thousand clones, with around 84% occurring once and the leading ten covering about 4.5%. Sample: peripheral blood. These receptors originate from a man aged 45-65 years with acute or convalescent COVID-19.

This clone was seen a single time. The chain has TRBV6-5 and TRBJ1-6, with 10 bases identical to TRBD1. The CDR3 sequence is 14 residues long. CDR1 is MNHEY, CDR2 SVGAGI, per germline. Trimming took 8 bases from V and 10 from J; bases not matched to a gene: 8. CDR3 sequence reads: CASSGTGARSPLHF. The CDR3 DNA sequence: TGTGCCAGCTCGGGGACAGGGGCCAGGTCACCCCTCCACTTT.

The J gene is TRBJ1-5, the V gene TRBV28; 7 nucleotides agree with TRBD1. Per the germline V gene, CDR1 is MDHEN and CDR2 is SYDVKM. With 6 bases clipped from V and 3 bases from J, the junction kept 5 bases outside the gene matches. The CDR3 is 14 residues long. The CDR3 DNA follows: TGTGCCAGCAGCCGCGAGGGGGCCAATCAGCCCCAGCATTTT. Protein sequence: CASSREGANQPQHF.

V usage is TRBV6-6 and J usage is TRBJ2-7; TRBD1 agrees at 10 bases. This CDR3 comprises 13 residues. V gave up 7 bases and J gave up 7 bases; unmatched junction bases: 7. Germline V CDR1 and CDR2: MNHNY, SVGAGI (reference sequence). CDR3 sequence: CASTRQGAQEQYF. CDR3 DNA sequence: TGTGCCAGCACTCGACAGGGGGCGCAGGAGCAGTACTTC.

The chain couples TRBV3-1 (or the pseudogene TRBV3-2) to TRBJ2-7; 10 nucleotides line up with TRBD2. This CDR3 region has 16 residues. Germline assignment: CDR1 LGHDT and CDR2 YNNKEL (reference sequence). J gave up 5 bases and V 1 base, and 8 bases lay outside the gene matches. The CDR3, as DNA: TGTGCCAGCAGCCAAGCGGCGGGACTAGCGTTCGACGAGCAGTACTTC. Its translation is CASSQAAGLAFDEQYF.

This chain links TRBV6-2 or TRBV6-3 with TRBJ1-6; 7 bases are shared with TRBD1. The CDR3 runs to 16 residues. Trimming at V came to 6 bases and at J to 9 bases, leaving 14 bases not matched to a gene. The germline V gene encodes CDR1 MNHEY and CDR2 SVGEGT. CDR3 amino acids: CASSPDRSYSSSPLHF. DNA of the CDR3: TGTGCCAGCAGCCCGGACAGGTCTTACTCGAGTTCACCCCTCCACTTT.

This chain uses TRBV7-2 with TRBJ2-5, with 14 nucleotides matching TRBD2. With 5 bases clipped from V and 5 bases from J, the junction kept 4 bases outside the gene matches. Germline V gene data show CDR1 as SGHTA and CDR2 as FQGNSA. The CDR3 sequence is 15 residues long. CDR3 in amino acids: CASSTGTSGGETQYF. The CDR3 DNA sequence: TGTGCCAGCAGCACCGGGACTAGCGGGGGCGAGACCCAGTACTTC. The variable domain in full, completed from reference TRBV7-2 and TRBJ2-5, reads GAGVSQSPSNKVTEKGKDVELRCDPISGHTALYWYRQSLGQGLEFLIYFQGNSAPDKSGLPSDRFSAERTGGSVSTLTIQRTQQEDSAVYLCASSTGTSGGETQYFGPGTRLLVL.

The rearrangement links TRBV9 to TRBJ2-7, with D unclear. This CDR3 is 14 amino acids long. Germline V CDR1 and CDR2: SGDLS, YYNGEE. Trimming cost V 3 bases and J 1 base, with 11 bases left between them. The CDR3: CASSANLDSYEQYF. DNA of the CDR3: TGTGCCAGCAGCGCAAACCTAGATTCCTACGAGCAGTACTTC.

The rearrangement joins TRBV12-3 or TRBV12-4 to TRBJ2-5; perhaps TRBD1 as D (6 bases). The CDR3 has 13 amino acids. Trimming pared 6 bases from V and 3 bases from J, leaving 11 bases between. This chain's CDR3 is CASSSTGKETQYF. Written as DNA, the CDR3 is TGTGCCAGCAGCTCCACAGGGAAAGAGACCCAGTACTTC.

This clone is a singleton in its sample. The chain is built from TRBV5-4 and TRBJ2-4; 10 bases line up with TRBD1. J was trimmed by 3 bases and V by 5 bases; bases with no gene match: 11. The CDR3 has 17 amino acids. Germline V CDR1 and CDR2: SGHNT, YYREEE (reference sequence). The CDR3, as DNA: TGTGCCAGCAGTTTTGGGGGACAGGGGTCTTTCAAAAACATTCAGTACTTC. Protein sequence: CASSFGGQGSFKNIQYF.

The rearrangement links TRBV18 to TRBJ1-2, with 9 bases aligning to TRBD1. CDR1 and CDR2 (germline): KGHSH, LQKENI. Trimming cost V 6 bases and J 4 bases; bases outside gene matches: 9. This CDR3 contains 15 residues. The CDR3: CASSPGTGILYGYTF. For the CDR3, the DNA is TGTGCCAGCTCGCCCGGGACAGGGATTCTCTATGGCTACACCTTC.

V gene TRBV13 combines with J gene TRBJ1-1; 10 positions agree with TRBD1. Germline CDR1 and CDR2: PRHDT and FYEKMQ (reference sequence). This CDR3 region has 14 residues. V was pared by 6 bases and J by 5 bases, with 6 bases of the junction left unmatched. Here the CDR3 reads CASRARTGGTEAFF. Written as DNA, the CDR3 is TGTGCCAGCAGGGCCAGGACAGGGGGAACTGAAGCTTTCTTT.

This clone was counted a single time. This sequence joins TRBV5-1 and TRBJ1-3; D not certain. The CDR3 spans 15 residues. Germline V lookup: CDR1 SGHRS, CDR2 YFSETQ. V lost 3 bases, J lost 0 bases, and 10 bases lay in between. The DNA for the CDR3 is TGCGCCAGCAGCTCCGACGGGGTCTCTGGAAACACCATATATTTT. It codes for CASSSDGVSGNTIYF.

This chain links TRBV5-4 with TRBJ2-7; 8 bases are a match to TRBD1. V lost 0 bases to trimming and J lost 3 bases; unmatched junction nucleotides: 11. Germline lookup yields CDR1 SGHNT and CDR2 YYREEE (reference sequence). This CDR3 is 17 amino acids long. The CDR3 protein is CASSLEGSGTGVYEQYF. The CDR3 DNA reads TGTGCCAGCAGCTTGGAGGGGTCCGGGACAGGTGTCTACGAGCAGTACTTC.

This chain connects TRBV3-1 (or the pseudogene TRBV3-2) to TRBJ1-1; the D gene is possibly TRBD1 (5 bases). The CDR3 has 14 amino acids. V gave up 0 bases and J gave up 10 bases, with 15 bases separating them. Germline V gene lookup returns CDR1 LGHDT and CDR2 YNNKEL (reference sequence). CDR3 loop: CASSQELAVGRAFF. CDR3 DNA: TGTGCCAGCAGCCAAGAGCTGGCAGTGGGGCGAGCTTTCTTT.

This clone appeared a single time. The chain employs TRBV18 and TRBJ2-3; 12 bases fit TRBD1. Germline V lookup: CDR1 KGHSH, CDR2 LQKENI. The CDR3 is made up of 15 amino acids. The J segment lost 6 bases and the V segment lost 3 bases, leaving 4 bases of the junction unmatched. The CDR3 DNA sequence: TGTGCCAGCTCACCGGGACAGGGGGCAAGGGATACGCAGTATTTT. Encoded protein: CASSPGQGARDTQYF.

CDR3 in DNA: TGTGCCAGCAGTGGGGGCCGCGGCAATCAGCCCCAGCATTTT. This sequence encodes CASSGGRGNQPQHF. The J gene is TRBJ1-5, the V gene TRBV2, with D possibly being TRBD1 (5 bases). Germline V lookup: CDR1 SNHLY, CDR2 FYNNEI. Trimming stripped 4 bases from V and 2 bases from J, with 9 bases between. The CDR3 is made up of 14 amino acids. The full variable domain, completed using reference TRBV2 and TRBJ1-5, is EPEVTQTPSHQVTQMGQEVILRCVPISNHLYFYWYRQILGQKVEFLVSFYNNEISEKSEIFDDQFSVERPDGSNFTLKIRSTKLEDSAMYFCASSGGRGNQPQHFGDGTRLSIL.

This chain uses TRBV6-6 with TRBJ2-7; D remains unclear. The length of the CDR3 is 11 residues. Germline assignment: CDR1 MNHNY and CDR2 SVGAGI (reference sequence). Trimming pared 4 bases from V and 3 bases from J, leaving 4 bases between. The CDR3 bases are TGTGCCAGCAGTTTTAACTACGAGCAGTACTTC. This encodes CASSFNYEQYF.

The gene calls are TRBV27 and TRBJ1-2, with D uncertain. The CDR3 covers 15 residues. V lost 5 bases, J lost 4 bases, and 17 bases lay in between. CDR1 and CDR2 (germline): MNHEY, SMNVEV (reference sequence). The CDR3 DNA reads TGTGCCAGCAGTCCGCAGAGGAGGGTCGGCTATGGCTACACCTTC. The encoded protein is CASSPQRRVGYGYTF.

The chain employs TRBV5-1 and TRBJ1-2; 8 positions agree with TRBD1. Losses at the gene ends were 2 bases for V and 1 base for J; bases not matched to a gene: 7. Germline CDR1 is SGHRS and CDR2 is YFSETQ. The CDR3 spans 16 residues. The CDR3 region has the DNA TGCGCCAGCAGCTTACAGGGGGGTAGGAATAACTATGGCTACACCTTC. Translating gives CASSLQGGRNNYGYTF.

This chain connects TRBV5-8 to TRBJ1-2; D call uncertain. The length of the CDR3 is 13 residues. Per germline, CDR1 SGHTS and CDR2 YDEGEE. Trimming took off 7 bases at V and 2 bases at J, with 12 bases between the two ends. CDR3: CASSSGWNYGYTF. The CDR3 DNA reads TGTGCCAGCTCCTCGGGGTGGAACTATGGCTACACCTTC.

The chain has TRBV5-4 and TRBJ2-3, with 8 bases aligning to TRBD2. Germline assignment: CDR1 SGHNT and CDR2 YYREEE (reference sequence). The CDR3 spans 16 residues. Losses at the gene ends were 2 bases for V and 4 bases for J; bases not matched to a gene: 9. The CDR3: CASSLGRGANPDTQYF. The DNA for the CDR3 is TGTGCCAGCAGCTTAGGGCGGGGGGCCAACCCAGATACGCAGTATTTT.

The chain recombines TRBV7-8 with TRBJ1-6; no firm D call. There are 16 residues in the CDR3. From germline, CDR1 is SGHVS and CDR2 FQNEAQ. V was shortened by 5 bases and J by 9 bases, with 20 bases between the two germline ends. The CDR3 here is CASSRASARWSSPLHF. Written as DNA, the CDR3 is TGTGCCAGCAGCCGAGCTTCGGCCCGGTGGAGTTCACCCCTCCACTTT.

This chain links TRBV7-9 with TRBJ1-2; no definite D call. Germline loops: CDR1 SEHNR, CDR2 FQNEAQ (reference sequence). V dropped 8 bases and J dropped 7 bases, with 5 bases sitting between them. The CDR3 spans 9 residues. The DNA of the CDR3 is TGTGCCAGCGGGCTTGGCTACACCTTC. The encoded protein is CASGLGYTF.

V is TRBV5-1 and J is TRBJ1-1; the D is unclear. The CDR3 extends over 15 amino acids. Looked up from germline, CDR1 is SGHRS and CDR2 is YFSETQ. V dropped 0 bases and J dropped 5 bases, with 14 bases sitting between them. The CDR3 loop reads CASSLAGSVQTEAFF. The CDR3 DNA reads as TGCGCCAGCAGCTTGGCCGGGTCAGTTCAAACTGAAGCTTTCTTT.

The chain joins TRBV11-3 to TRBJ2-1; TRBD2 matches at 12 bases. Germline V lookup: CDR1 SGHNT, CDR2 YENEEA. V dropped 5 bases and J dropped 4; count of bases not matched to a gene: 6. This CDR3 is 16 amino acids long. The CDR3 DNA reads TGTGCCAGCAGCCCCGGACTAGCGGGGCCTTACAATGAGCAGTTCTTC. Amino acid sequence: CASSPGLAGPYNEQFF.

The chain joins TRBV27 to TRBJ1-1; possibly TRBD1 for D (6 bases). The V end was cut by 3 bases, the J end by 6 bases, with 14 bases between. The V gene's germline CDR1 is MNHEY and CDR2 SMNVEV (reference sequence). This CDR3 has 14 residues. The CDR3 bases are TGTGCCAGCAGTTTGGCGGGGGCGCGGTCTGAAGCTTTCTTT. Protein: CASSLAGARSEAFF.